This T cell receptor beta chain was identified in a study of CD8+ T cells in alopecia areata. Specified treatment: oral pan-JAK inhibitor, 5-10 mg twice daily. As the sequencing template, cDNA was produced by extracting RNA and reverse transcribing it. Generated by immunoSEQ multiplex PCR, the TCRdb table keeps only in-frame clones and is missing some. This table holds 150,000 or so clones, about three fifths found once. The CDR3 loop spans 18 amino acids. The germline gives CDR1 SQVTM, CDR2 ANQGSEA. V gave up 8 bases and J gave up 0 bases; unmatched junction bases: 18. The chain carries TRBV29-1 and TRBJ2-1, with 8 bases that match TRBD2. Sequencing used CD4+ T cells sorted from blood, obtained at week 4, from a patient treated with tofacitinib. The source is a human donor with alopecia areata. For the CDR3, the DNA is TGCAGCACCCCTCGTACGGCTAGCGGGTCGAGCTCCTACAATGAGCAGTTCTTC. Amino acid sequence: CSTPRTASGSSSYNEQFF.